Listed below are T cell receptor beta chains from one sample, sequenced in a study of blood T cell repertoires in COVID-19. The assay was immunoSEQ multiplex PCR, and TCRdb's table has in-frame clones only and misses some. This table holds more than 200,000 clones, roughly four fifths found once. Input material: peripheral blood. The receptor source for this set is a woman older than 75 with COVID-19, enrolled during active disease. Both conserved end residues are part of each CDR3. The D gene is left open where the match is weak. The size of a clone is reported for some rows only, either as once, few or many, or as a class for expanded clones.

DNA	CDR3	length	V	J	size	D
TGTGCCACCAGCACGGGACAGGGCAATCAGCCCCAGCATTTT	CATSTGQGNQPQHF	14	TRBV24-1	TRBJ1-5	.	TRBD1
TGTGCCTGGAATTTCGGAGGGGATACGCAGTATTTT	CAWNFGGDTQYF	12	TRBV30	TRBJ2-3	.	.
TGTGCCAGCAGCCAAGTCAGCGGGGGGACCCAAGAGACCCAGTACTTC	CASSQVSGGTQETQYF	16	TRBV4-2	TRBJ2-5	.	TRBD2
TGTGCCAGTAGTATAGCAGCGGGCCCTGGCAATGAGCAGTTCTTC	CASSIAAGPGNEQFF	15	TRBV19	TRBJ2-1	.	.
TGTGCCAGCATTCTAGCGGGGGGCCGAGACGAGACCCAGTACTTC	CASILAGGRDETQYF	15	TRBV18	TRBJ2-5	few	TRBD2
TGTGCCAGCAGCGTAACGGCGGGAGGGCTGAAGGATGAGCAGTTCTTC	CASSVTAGGLKDEQFF	16	TRBV9	TRBJ2-1	.	TRBD2
TGTGCCAGCAGCAAGGGACAGGGCTCCTACGAGCAGTACTTC	CASSKGQGSYEQYF	14	TRBV21-1	TRBJ2-7	.	.
TGCAGTGCTAGTCCCGGGACAGGAGTCACCGGGGAGCTGTTTTTT	CSASPGTGVTGELFF	15	TRBV20-1	TRBJ2-2	few	TRBD1
TGTGCCAGCAGAGTAGGGACAAATTATGGCTACACCTTC	CASRVGTNYGYTF	13	TRBV6-5	TRBJ1-2	.	.
TGTGCTAGCAGCCCCCGGACAGTGAATACCGGGGAGCTGTTTTTT	CASSPRTVNTGELFF	15	TRBV7-7	TRBJ2-2	.	.
TGTGCCAGCACCATAGGGGGGGATCGAGGCTACACCTTC	CASTIGGDRGYTF	13	TRBV28	TRBJ1-2	once	.
TGTGTCGTTCCGGGACTAGTAGGCAATGAGCAGTTCTTC	CVVPGLVGNEQFF	13	TRBV6-4	TRBJ2-1	.	TRBD2
TGCGCCAGCAGCCCGCCCGGGACAGCCAGGTACAATGAGCAGTTCTTC	CASSPPGTARYNEQFF	16	TRBV4-1	TRBJ2-1	.	TRBD1
TGTGCCAGCAGCCTCCGACAGGAAGGCTACACCTTC	CASSLRQEGYTF	12	TRBV3-1/TRBV3-2	TRBJ1-2	.	.
TGTGCCAGCAGCCCCTGGGCGGGACTAGCGGCGCAAGAGACCCAGTACTTC	CASSPWAGLAAQETQYF	17	TRBV2	TRBJ2-5	.	TRBD2
TGTGCCAGCAGCTTAGTAGCTAGCGGATCCTACGAGCAGTACTTC	CASSLVASGSYEQYF	15	TRBV13	TRBJ2-7	.	TRBD2
TGTGCCAGCAGTTTCGGACAGGGAAGCAAAGCTTTCTTT	CASSFGQGSKAFF	13	TRBV12-3/TRBV12-4	TRBJ1-1	.	TRBD1
TGTGCCAGCAGTCCTCTAGCGGGGGGGGTAGAGACCCAGTACTTC	CASSPLAGGVETQYF	15	TRBV6-5	TRBJ2-5	.	TRBD2
TGTGCCAGCAGGGGACTAGCCACAGATACGCAGTATTTT	CASRGLATDTQYF	13	TRBV6-5	TRBJ2-3	.	TRBD2
TGTGCCAGCAGCACCACTAGCGGGAGGATCACCTACAATGAGCAGTTCTTC	CASSTTSGRITYNEQFF	17	TRBV11-2	TRBJ2-1	.	TRBD2
TGTGCCAGCAGCTTTTCAACCTACAATGAGCAGTTCTTC	CASSFSTYNEQFF	13	TRBV7-2	TRBJ2-1	.	.
TGTGCCAGCACCACTCTGGTGGGAGGGCCCTCGGACAATGAGCAGTTCTTC	CASTTLVGGPSDNEQFF	17	TRBV7-9	TRBJ2-1	.	TRBD2
TGTGCCAGCAGCTTGGGGAGGTACTACGAGCAGTACTTC	CASSLGRYYEQYF	13	TRBV5-6	TRBJ2-7	few	.
TGTGCCAGCACCTTACAGGGGGCGAACTACGAGCAGTACTTC	CASTLQGANYEQYF	14	TRBV3-1/TRBV3-2	TRBJ2-7	.	TRBD1
TGTGCCAGCAAAATTCAGGGAGGCAAAAACATTCAGTACTTC	CASKIQGGKNIQYF	14	TRBV21-1	TRBJ2-4	.	.
TGTGCCAGCAGTTACCGACAGGGTGGCTATGGCTACACCTTC	CASSYRQGGYGYTF	14	TRBV6-6	TRBJ1-2	.	TRBD1
TGTGCCAGCACGGGACAGGGGGCAGGCACTGAAGCTTTCTTT	CASTGQGAGTEAFF	14	TRBV28	TRBJ1-1	.	TRBD1
TGTGCCAGCAGCTTAGGAAGTAGCTATGAGCAGTTCTTC	CASSLGSSYEQFF	13	TRBV7-9	TRBJ2-1	.	.
TGTGCCAGCAGCGTAGGAGGGACAGGTACCGGCGAGCAGTACTTC	CASSVGGTGTGEQYF	15	TRBV9	TRBJ2-7	.	TRBD1
TGCGCCAGCAGCCAGGGGGACTCTACAACCTACGAGCAGTACTTC	CASSQGDSTTYEQYF	15	TRBV4-3	TRBJ2-7	.	.
TGTGCCAGTAGTCTAGTTATGTTCTACGAGCAGTACTTC	CASSLVMFYEQYF	13	TRBV19	TRBJ2-7	.	.
TGTGCCAGCTCACCCTTCTCCAGCTACGAGCAGTACTTC	CASSPFSSYEQYF	13	TRBV18	TRBJ2-7	.	.
TGTGCTAGCAGCGTAGGGTCAGGGGGAGATACGCAGTATTTT	CASSVGSGGDTQYF	14	TRBV7-7	TRBJ2-3	.	TRBD1
TGTGCCAGCAGTTTGACAGGGGGCACTGAAGCTTTCTTT	CASSLTGGTEAFF	13	TRBV6-2/TRBV6-3	TRBJ1-1	.	TRBD1
TGTGCCAGCAGTGACTCGAAGGGGGGCACAGATACGCAGTATTTT	CASSDSKGGTDTQYF	15	TRBV6-4	TRBJ2-3	.	.
TGTGCCAGCAGCCCGGGACTAGCGTACGAGCAGTACTTC	CASSPGLAYEQYF	13	TRBV5-4	TRBJ2-7	.	TRBD2
TGTGCCAGCAGCTGGAGGGGGCCAAACTACAATGAGCAGTTCTTC	CASSWRGPNYNEQFF	15	TRBV7-8	TRBJ2-1	.	.
TGCGCCAGCATCCTTCTAGCGGATTTCACCAAAAACATTCAGTACTTC	CASILLADFTKNIQYF	16	TRBV5-1	TRBJ2-4	.	TRBD2
TGTGCCAGTAGTTACAGGGGTCTAAAAAACATTCAGTACTTC	CASSYRGLKNIQYF	14	TRBV19	TRBJ2-4	.	TRBD1
TGCGCCAGCATTCCCCCAGGACAGCCCAATAGCACTGAAGCTTTCTTT	CASIPPGQPNSTEAFF	16	TRBV10-1	TRBJ1-1	.	.
TGTGCCAGTAGTATAGCGGGACAGAAAGCTTTCTTT	CASSIAGQKAFF	12	TRBV19	TRBJ1-1	few	TRBD1
TGTGCCAGCAGGAGTAGCGGGAGTGTAGATACGCAGTATTTT	CASRSSGSVDTQYF	14	TRBV7-2	TRBJ2-3	.	TRBD2
TGCGCCAGCAGCTTGGTTAGTTCGACAGTGAACACTGAAGCTTTCTTT	CASSLVSSTVNTEAFF	16	TRBV5-1	TRBJ1-1	few	.
TGCGCCAGCAGCCGACAGGGTGTGAAGGAGACCCAGTACTTC	CASSRQGVKETQYF	14	TRBV5-1	TRBJ2-5	.	TRBD1
TGTGCCAGCTCCGGACAGAGGAACACTGAAGCTTTCTTT	CASSGQRNTEAFF	13	TRBV7-9	TRBJ1-1	.	.
TGTGCCAGCAGCTCCCGGACTCTCTCTGGAAACACCATATATTTT	CASSSRTLSGNTIYF	15	TRBV7-2	TRBJ1-3	.	.
TGTGCCAGCAGCTTAGAGTTCAGGGGGGACTCACCCCTCCACTTT	CASSLEFRGDSPLHF	15	TRBV7-2	TRBJ1-6	.	TRBD1
TGCAGCGTTGTCAGGGGCGTCGGAGATACGCAGTATTTT	CSVVRGVGDTQYF	13	TRBV29-1	TRBJ2-3	.	.
TGCGCCAGCAGCCCTAAGCCTTCCAGGCTAGCGGGGGGAAATGAGCAGTTCTTC	CASSPKPSRLAGGNEQFF	18	TRBV4-1	TRBJ2-1	.	TRBD2
TGCGCCAGCAGCCAAGAACACGGGACTAGCGGGGGGCTCGGCGGGGAGCTGTTTTTT	CASSQEHGTSGGLGGELFF	19	TRBV4-1	TRBJ2-2	.	TRBD2
TGTGCCAGCAGTTACTCAGGGGAACTCGAAGCTTTCTTT	CASSYSGELEAFF	13	TRBV6-2/TRBV6-3	TRBJ1-1	.	.
TGTGCCTGGAGTGTACAGGGTTTCGGCAATCAGCCCCAGCATTTT	CAWSVQGFGNQPQHF	15	TRBV30	TRBJ1-5	.	.
TGTGCCAGTAGTATGACAGGGGGAAACAATCAGCCCCAGCATTTT	CASSMTGGNNQPQHF	15	TRBV19	TRBJ1-5	.	TRBD1
TGTGCCAGTAGATCGGGACAGGGGAAGTATAATTCACCCCTCCACTTT	CASRSGQGKYNSPLHF	16	TRBV19	TRBJ1-6	.	TRBD1